This T cell receptor beta chain was captured in a study of CXCR3-negative and CXCR3-positive naive CD8 T cells. This CDR3 spans 15 amino acids. Germline CDR1 is MDHEN and CDR2 is SYDVKM. Each TRB cDNA library was prepared by 5' RACE (with UMI labels). TCRdb reprocessed the 5' RACE reads, keeping one entry per CDR3 protein, no DNA. The listing records some 130,000 distinct CDR3 sequences. The chain couples TRBV28 to TRBJ2-1; TCRdb's D call of TRBD1 is untestable without DNA. The sample consisted of naive CXCR3- CD8+ T cells from blood. Regarding subset: CD45RO-CCR7+CD27+CD95- naive CD8+ T cells lacking CXCR3 (TNR3-). The clonotype was recovered from a human donor in good health. Some clones in this sample may be carry-over from other donors' samples. CDR3: CASSITGDGNNEQFF.